This TCR beta chain was captured in a study of PD-L1 blockade in urothelial cancer. Study in general: At 3 weeks (second dose) and 6 weeks after starting treatment, blood was analyzed.

Trimming left V 3 bases short and J 0 bases short, with 9 bases between. CDR3 length: 15 amino acids. Germline CDR1 is SGHKS and CDR2 is YYEKEE (reference sequence). Libraries were prepared by immunoSEQ multiplex PCR; TCRdb keeps only in-frame clonotypes and omits some of them. The table records about 50,000 clones, approximately 85% of them present only once. Regarding time point: peripheral blood 6 weeks after treatment start. Between 1 and 8 samples per patient were obtained, pretreatment and on-treatment. The sequences come from PBMCs, collected around atezolizumab (anti-PD-L1) treatment. This chain connects TRBV5-5 to TRBJ1-4, with D unclear. This TCR derives from a man between 50 and 59 years old with urothelial cancer. CDR3 nucleotide sequence: TGTGCCAGCAGCTCCTCAGAGGCAACTAATGAAAAACTGTTTTTT. Translated, it gives CASSSSEATNEKLFF.